One and the same sample provided the 31 T cell receptor beta chains below, sequenced in a study of T cells in Graves' hyperthyroidism and ophthalmopathy. The source material, RNA transcripts, was used to amplify TCR beta CDR3 regions. A first-round RT-PCR of the TCR CDR3 used the HTBI primer set. TCRdb passed the multiplex PCR reads through MiXCR, listing each CDR3 protein once. In the table there are a few hundred thousand distinct CDR3 sequences, approximately 14% of which are singletons. What was sequenced was blood. The receptors were sampled from a woman under 40 with Graves' hyperthyroidism.

This clonotype has a count of ten or more. The rearrangement joins TRBV30 to TRBJ2-7; the D gene is possibly TRBD2 (6 bases). Per germline, CDR1 GTSNPN and CDR2 SVGIG (reference sequence). There are 12 residues in the CDR3. V lost 2 bases, J lost 11 bases, and 16 bases lay in between. The CDR3 loop reads CAWSPYNGGEYF. CDR3 nucleotides: TGTGCCTGGAGTCCCTATAATGGCGGGGAGTACTTC.

This clonotype has a count of ten or more. The chain recombines TRBV3-1 with TRBJ2-5, with 14 bases aligning to TRBD2. The CDR3 totals 16 residues. Germline CDR1 reads LGHDT; CDR2 reads YNNKEL (reference sequence). The J segment lost 5 bases and the V segment lost 4 bases, leaving 6 bases of the junction unmatched. CDR3 sequence (DNA): TGTGCCAGCAGCCGCTACGGGACTAGCGGGAGTGAGACCCAGTACTTC. Its translation is CASSRYGTSGSETQYF.

CDR3 residues: CAAAGSAYEQYF. In DNA form, the CDR3 reads TGTGCCGCGGCCGGGAGTGCCTACGAGCAGTACTTC. This chain links TRBV10-3 with TRBJ2-7, with D tentatively TRBD2 (6 bases). The CDR3 covers 12 residues. Germline values: CDR1 ENHRY, CDR2 SYGVKD. V dropped 11 bases and J dropped 2 bases, with 13 bases sitting between them.

The chain employs TRBV7-2 and TRBJ2-5; 9 nucleotides match TRBD2. V shed 5 bases and J 5 bases; nucleotides not matched to a gene: 12. The CDR3 runs to 16 residues. Germline V gene lookup returns CDR1 SGHTA and CDR2 FQGNSA. For the CDR3, the DNA is TGTGCCAGCAGCCCGGTTCCGGCGGGGGGGCCGGAGACCCAGTACTTC. It specifies CASSPVPAGGPETQYF.

This clonotype was picked up many times. V is TRBV7-8 and J is TRBJ1-2, with TRBD1 identical over 10 bases. The CDR3 has 15 residues. J gave up 5 bases and V 4 bases, and 7 bases lay outside the gene matches. Germline loops: CDR1 SGHVS, CDR2 FQNEAQ. CDR3 DNA sequence: TGTGCCAGCAGCTCCACCGGGACAGGGGTGTATGGCTACACCTTC. Translation gives CASSSTGTGVYGYTF.

The rearrangement joins TRBV6-6 to TRBJ2-3; TRBD1 or TRBD2 may be the D gene (5 bases each). The V gene lost 0 bases and the J gene lost 12 bases, with 10 bases spanning the gap. CDR1 is MNHNY, CDR2 SVGAGI, per germline (reference sequence). The CDR3 loop spans 12 amino acids. The DNA for the CDR3 is TGTGCCAGCAGTTACTCCGGGGCCAAACAGTATTTT. This translates into CASSYSGAKQYF.

The table lists this clonotype with many counts. The rearrangement links TRBV3-1 to TRBJ1-2, with 7 bases fitting TRBD1. This CDR3 has 13 amino acids. Germline values: CDR1 LGHDT, CDR2 YNNKEL (reference sequence). The V segment lost 4 bases and the J segment 4 bases; nucleotides outside the gene matches: 3. The CDR3 here is CASSLGQLYGYTF. The CDR3 DNA is TGTGCCAGCAGCCTGGGACAGCTCTATGGCTACACCTTC.

A word on this clonotype: Likely a read error: the CDR3 ends without its conserved phenylalanine or tryptophan. The V call is TRBV28, the J call TRBJ2-7, with D perhaps TRBD2 (5 bases). Per germline, CDR1 MDHEN and CDR2 SYDVKM. CDR3 size: 13 residues. V was shortened by 5 bases and J by 2 bases, with 10 bases between the two germline ends. CDR3 loop: CASSPGIPYEQYL. In nucleotides, the CDR3 is TGTGCCAGCAGTCCCGGGATCCCCTACGAGCAGTACCTC.

This clonotype was recorded many times. The V call is TRBV7-9, the J call TRBJ2-3, with D unresolved. The CDR3 spans 16 residues. Trimming pared 7 bases from V and 0 bases from J, leaving 17 bases between. CDR1 and CDR2 (germline): SEHNR, FQNEAQ (reference sequence). CDR3 protein: CASNPSWQTSTDTQYF. For the CDR3, the DNA is TGTGCCAGCAACCCCAGTTGGCAGACTAGCACAGATACGCAGTATTTT.

Of note for this clonotype: Given a much more abundant clone one base away, this may be a read error. The rearrangement links TRBV6-5 to TRBJ2-2; no definite D call. V lost 2 bases and J 6 bases, leaving 4 bases between the germline ends. Germline V gives CDR1 MNHEY, CDR2 SVGAGI. The CDR3 is 12 residues long. This chain's CDR3 is CASSYVAGELFF. CDR3 nucleotide sequence: TGTGCCAGCAGTTACGTGGCCGGGGAGCTGTTTTTT.

This clonotype was observed at least ten times. V gene TRBV11-2 combines with J gene TRBJ2-1; the D gene is possibly TRBD2 (5 bases). CDR1 SGHAT and CDR2 FQNNGV come from the germline V gene. V dropped 1 base and J dropped 8 bases, with 21 bases sitting between them. The CDR3 spans 17 residues. Written as DNA, the CDR3 is TGTGCCAGCAGCTTAGTCCAAGGGCGAGGGTTGAAGTATGAGCAGTTCTTC. Its protein is CASSLVQGRGLKYEQFF.

Ten or more counts support this clonotype. The chain joins TRBV27 to TRBJ2-7; 9 nucleotides match TRBD1. Germline CDR1 MNHEY, CDR2 SMNVEV (reference sequence). With 6 bases clipped from V and 5 bases from J, the junction kept 5 bases outside the gene matches. This CDR3 contains 13 residues. CDR3 DNA sequence: TGTGCCAGCAGACGACAGGGGGGCCACGAGCAGTACTTC. Protein: CASRRQGGHEQYF.

This clonotype was detected only once. The CDR3 DNA reads TGCAGTGCCCGAGCGGGAGGGCCACGGGAGCAGTACTTC. This sequence encodes CSARAGGPREQYF. This chain links TRBV20-1 with TRBJ2-7, with 10 bases aligning to TRBD2. V shed 6 bases and J 7 bases; nucleotides not matched to a gene: 9. This CDR3 comprises 13 residues. From germline, CDR1 is DFQATT and CDR2 SNEGSKA (reference sequence).

In its sample, this clonotype was seen a few times. The chain links TRBV6-5 to TRBJ2-5; D is possibly TRBD1 or TRBD2 (5 bases each). The CDR3 consists of 16 residues. V was pared by 1 base and J by 5 bases, with 17 bases between. Germline V lookup: CDR1 MNHEY, CDR2 SVGAGI. This CDR3 reads CASSYLSGGAGETQYF. DNA of the CDR3: TGTGCCAGCAGTTACTTAAGCGGAGGAGCAGGGGAGACCCAGTACTTC.

This clonotype was seen only a few times. This may be a read error, as it is one base from a much larger clone. The chain links TRBV7-9 to TRBJ2-1; a weak D match, TRBD2 (6 bases). This CDR3 is 15 amino acids long. Germline loops: CDR1 SEHNR, CDR2 FQNEAQ (reference sequence). Trimming left V 4 bases short and J 8 bases short, with 18 bases between. The CDR3 DNA follows: TGTGCCAGCAGCTCGTGTGCTTCCGGCGGGGATGAGCAGTTCTTC. Translation: CASSSCASGGDEQFF.

The CDR3: CASSQEKPGLALKQYF. The CDR3 nucleotides are TGTGCCAGCAGCCAAGAGAAACCCGGACTAGCTCTTAAGCAGTACTTC. The chain combines TRBV14 with TRBJ2-7, with 8 nucleotides matching TRBD2. The CDR3 sequence is 16 residues long. Per the germline V gene, CDR1 is SGHDN and CDR2 is FVKESK. V was clipped by 0 bases and J by 8 bases; unmatched bases: 12.

This sequence joins TRBV6-2 or TRBV6-3 and TRBJ2-1; 8 nucleotides agree with TRBD1. The length of the CDR3 is 14 residues. The germline V gene encodes CDR1 MNHEY and CDR2 SVGEGT. V was pared by 7 bases and J by 4 bases, with 6 bases of the junction left unmatched. For the CDR3, the DNA is TGTGCCAGCACAGACAGGGGCAATTACAATGAGCAGTTCTTC. Protein sequence: CASTDRGNYNEQFF.

This clonotype was observed at least ten times. V and J are TRBV12-3 or TRBV12-4 and TRBJ2-5; 10 bases are a match to TRBD2. The CDR3 totals 15 residues. J was trimmed by 5 bases and V by 5 bases; bases with no gene match: 8. The chain's CDR3 is CASSQLAGEGETQYF. CDR3 sequence (DNA): TGTGCCAGCAGTCAGCTAGCGGGAGAGGGGGAGACCCAGTACTTC.

This clonotype was counted between two and nine times. The chain recombines TRBV9 with TRBJ2-2; D unclear. Germline lookup yields CDR1 SGDLS and CDR2 YYNGEE. V gave up 2 bases and J gave up 4 bases, with 6 bases separating them. The CDR3 extends over 13 amino acids. The CDR3, as DNA: TGTGCCAGCAGCGTGTTGGTCACCGGGGAGCTGTTTTTT. This sequence encodes CASSVLVTGELFF.

This rearrangement joins TRBV6-2 or TRBV6-3 to TRBJ2-5, with 12 bases aligning to TRBD2. V gave up 5 bases and J gave up 5 bases; unmatched junction bases: 12. Germline assignment: CDR1 MNHEY and CDR2 SVGEGT. The CDR3 loop spans 17 amino acids. For the CDR3, the DNA is TGTGCCAGCAGTAAACTCCGACTAGCGGGAGCCGGGGAGACCCAGTACTTC. Encoded protein: CASSKLRLAGAGETQYF.

This clonotype was picked up many times. The CDR3: CSARDWTANTEAFF. As DNA, the CDR3 is TGCAGTGCTAGAGACTGGACTGCGAACACTGAAGCTTTCTTT. This rearrangement joins TRBV20-1 to TRBJ1-1; D gene uncertain. There are 14 residues in the CDR3. Germline CDR1 and CDR2: DFQATT and SNEGSKA (reference sequence). V was cut by 0 bases and J by 1 base, with 9 bases left in between.

This clonotype was recorded a few times. The chain couples TRBV20-1 to TRBJ1-6; tentative D call: TRBD1 (6 bases). The germline gives CDR1 DFQATT, CDR2 SNEGSKA (reference sequence). V was trimmed by 3 bases and J by 7 bases, leaving 16 bases between them. There are 15 residues in the CDR3. CDR3: CSASPGASSNSPLHF. CDR3 DNA: TGCAGTGCTAGCCCGGGGGCTTCTTCGAATTCACCCCTCCACTTT.

This clonotype was seen ten or more times. V and J are TRBV6-5 and TRBJ1-5; 8 bases line up with TRBD1. Germline CDR1 and CDR2: MNHEY and SVGAGI. With V trimmed by 2 bases and J by 5 bases, 2 bases remained unmatched. The CDR3 has 14 amino acids. The CDR3 region has the DNA TGTGCCAGCAGTTACGGGACAGGCGATCAGCCCCAGCATTTT. Its translation: CASSYGTGDQPQHF.

On this clonotype: An end of the junction does not agree with germline; a read error may underlie this. V usage is TRBV6-1 and J usage is TRBJ2-7; TRBD1 matches at 9 bases. Germline lookup yields CDR1 MNHNS and CDR2 SASEGT. CDR3 length: 16 residues. The CDR3, as DNA: TGTGCCAGCAGAAGGACAGGGGCCAATCGCGCCTCCGAGCGGTACTTC. This codes for CASRRTGANRASERYF.

This clonotype was detected many times. The chain combines TRBV11-2 with TRBJ2-7; D possibly matches TRBD1 or TRBD2 (5 bases each). V was clipped by 0 bases and J by 3 bases, with 15 bases between them. CDR1 is SGHAT, CDR2 FQNNGV, per germline. This CDR3 has 16 amino acids. The chain's CDR3 is CASSLDVPGPGYEQYF. CDR3 bases: TGTGCCAGCAGCTTAGACGTCCCGGGACCGGGCTACGAGCAGTACTTC. Full variable domain (missing parts from reference TRBV11-2 and TRBJ2-7): EAGVAQSPRYKIIEKRQSVAFWCNPISGHATLYWYQQILGQGPKLLIQFQNNGVVDDSQLPKDRFSAERLKGVDSTLKIQPAKLEDSAVYLCASSLDVPGPGYEQYFGPGTRLTVT.

The chain carries TRBV20-1 and TRBJ2-5; 14 bases are shared with TRBD2. Losses at the gene ends were 2 bases for V and 4 bases for J; bases not matched to a gene: 12. The CDR3 length is 18 residues. Germline-derived CDR1 and CDR2 are DFQATT and SNEGSKA (reference sequence). The CDR3 bases are TGCAGTGCTAGATCTGGGACTAGCGGGAGTACGTCCTCAGAGACCCAGTACTTC. It codes for CSARSGTSGSTSSETQYF.

This clonotype occurred a few times. The V and J genes are TRBV30 and TRBJ2-4; a possible D gene is TRBD2 (6 bases). CDR1 is GTSNPN, CDR2 SVGIG, per germline (reference sequence). This CDR3 spans 15 amino acids. Trimming left V 3 bases short and J 2 bases short, with 14 bases between. This CDR3 reads CAWRSRDFTKNIQYF. The CDR3 DNA is TGTGCCTGGAGGAGCAGGGACTTCACCAAAAACATTCAGTACTTC.

CDR3 bases: TGTGCCAGTAGTAAAGGCCAATGGCCAGATACGCAGTATTTT. Translated: CASSKGQWPDTQYF. V is TRBV19 and J is TRBJ2-3, with unresolved D. CDR3 length: 14 residues. Per the germline V gene, CDR1 is LNHDA and CDR2 is SQIVND (reference sequence). V shed 4 bases and J shed 4 bases, with 12 bases lying between them.

This clonotype was counted many times. The rearrangement joins TRBV2 to TRBJ2-7, with a tentative D call TRBD2 (5 bases). The CDR3 is 16 amino acids. V dropped 0 bases and J dropped 4 bases, with 16 bases sitting between them. The germline gives CDR1 SNHLY, CDR2 FYNNEI. CDR3: CASSEAPSGIGYEQYF. The CDR3 nucleotides read TGTGCCAGCAGTGAAGCCCCGTCCGGGATAGGATACGAGCAGTACTTC.

Note on this clonotype: With a much larger clone just one base away, this may be a read error. The V gene is TRBV28, the J gene TRBJ1-1, with TRBD1 matching 10 bases. The CDR3 consists of 14 residues. Germline lookup yields CDR1 MDHEN and CDR2 SYDVKM. For the CDR3, the DNA is TGTACCAGCAGCCGCGGACAGGGGGATTCGGAAGCTTTCTTT. It encodes CTSSRGQGDSEAFF.

V and J are TRBV4-3 and TRBJ1-5; 7 bases align to TRBD1. The CDR3 totals 16 residues. The V and J ends lost 0 bases and 6 bases, in that order; junction bases with no gene match: 8. Germline V gene lookup returns CDR1 LGHNA and CDR2 YSLEER. In nucleotides, the CDR3 is TGCGCCAGCAGCCAAGATCTGCGGCCAGGGGGTCAGCCCCAGCATTTT. Translated: CASSQDLRPGGQPQHF.